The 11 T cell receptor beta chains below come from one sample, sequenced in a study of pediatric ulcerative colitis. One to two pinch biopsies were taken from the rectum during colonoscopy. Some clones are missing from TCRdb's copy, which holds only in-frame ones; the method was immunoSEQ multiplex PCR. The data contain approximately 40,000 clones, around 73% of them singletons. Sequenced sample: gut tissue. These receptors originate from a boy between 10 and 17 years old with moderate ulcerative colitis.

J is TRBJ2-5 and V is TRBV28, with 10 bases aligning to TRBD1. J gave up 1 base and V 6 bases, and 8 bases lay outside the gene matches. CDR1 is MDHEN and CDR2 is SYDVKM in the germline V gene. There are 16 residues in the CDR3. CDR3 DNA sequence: TGTGCCAGCAGCCTTACCGGGACAGGGGTCCAAGAGACCCAGTACTTC. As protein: CASSLTGTGVQETQYF. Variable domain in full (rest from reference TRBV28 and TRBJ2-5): DVKVTQSSRYLVKRTGEKVFLECVQDMDHENMFWYRQDPGLGLRLIYFSYDVKMKEKGDIPEGYSVSREKKERFSLILESASTNQTSMYLCASSLTGTGVQETQYFGPGTRLLVL.

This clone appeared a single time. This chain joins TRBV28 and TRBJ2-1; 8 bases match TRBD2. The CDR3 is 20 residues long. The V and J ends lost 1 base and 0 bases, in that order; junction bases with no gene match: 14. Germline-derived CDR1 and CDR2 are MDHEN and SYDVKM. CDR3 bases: TGTGCCAGCAGTTTATTCCGGCTAGCGGGTAAACCGAGCTCCTACAATGAGCAGTTCTTC. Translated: CASSLFRLAGKPSSYNEQFF.

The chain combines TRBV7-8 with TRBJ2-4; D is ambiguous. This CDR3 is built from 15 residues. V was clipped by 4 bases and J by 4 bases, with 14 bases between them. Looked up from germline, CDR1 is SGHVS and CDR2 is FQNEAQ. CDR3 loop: CASSSRPQVKNIQYF. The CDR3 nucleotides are TGTGCCAGCAGCTCTAGGCCCCAGGTTAAAAACATTCAGTACTTC.

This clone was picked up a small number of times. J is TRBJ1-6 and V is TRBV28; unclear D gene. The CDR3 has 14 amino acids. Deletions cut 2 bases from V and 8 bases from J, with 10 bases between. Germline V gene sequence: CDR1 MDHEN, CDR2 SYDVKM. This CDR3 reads CASSLVPADSPLHF. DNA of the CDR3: TGTGCCAGCAGTTTAGTCCCCGCGGATTCACCCCTCCACTTT.

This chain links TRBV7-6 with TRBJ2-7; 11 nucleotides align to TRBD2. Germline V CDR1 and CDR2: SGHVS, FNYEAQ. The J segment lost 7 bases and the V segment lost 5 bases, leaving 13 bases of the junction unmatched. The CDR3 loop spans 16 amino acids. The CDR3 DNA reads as TGTGCCAGCAGCCCCTATAGCGGGAGGGCCATAGGGGAGCAGTACTTC. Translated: CASSPYSGRAIGEQYF. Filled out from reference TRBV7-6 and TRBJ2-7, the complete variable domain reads GAGVSQSPRYKVTKRGQDVALRCDPISGHVSLYWYRQALGQGPEFLTYFNYEAQQDKSGLPNDRFSAERPEGSISTLTIQRTEQRDSAMYRCASSPYSGRAIGEQYFGPGTRLTVT.

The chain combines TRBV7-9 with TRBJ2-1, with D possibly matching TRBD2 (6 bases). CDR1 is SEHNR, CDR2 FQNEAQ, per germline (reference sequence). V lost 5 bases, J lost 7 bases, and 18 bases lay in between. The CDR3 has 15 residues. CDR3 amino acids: CASSLPGTHGNEQFF. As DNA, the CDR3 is TGTGCCAGCAGCCTCCCCGGGACTCATGGGAATGAGCAGTTCTTC.

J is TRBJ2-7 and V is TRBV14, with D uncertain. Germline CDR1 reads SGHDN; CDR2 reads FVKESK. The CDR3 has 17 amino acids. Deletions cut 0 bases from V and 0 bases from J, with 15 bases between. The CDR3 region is CASSQDGLSVGSYEQYF. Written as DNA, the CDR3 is TGTGCCAGCAGCCAAGATGGATTAAGCGTAGGCTCCTACGAGCAGTACTTC.

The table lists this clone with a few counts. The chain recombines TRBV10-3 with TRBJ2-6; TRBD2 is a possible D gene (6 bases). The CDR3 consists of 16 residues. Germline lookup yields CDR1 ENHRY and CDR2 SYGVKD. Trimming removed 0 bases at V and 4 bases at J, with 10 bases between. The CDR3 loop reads CAISESEGSGANVLTF. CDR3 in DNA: TGTGCCATCAGTGAGTCGGAGGGGAGCGGGGCCAACGTCCTGACTTTC.

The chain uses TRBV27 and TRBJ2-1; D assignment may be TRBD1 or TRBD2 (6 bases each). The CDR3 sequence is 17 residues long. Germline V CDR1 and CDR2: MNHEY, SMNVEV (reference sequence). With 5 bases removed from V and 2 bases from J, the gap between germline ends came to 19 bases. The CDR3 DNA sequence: TGTGCCAGCAGTCCACCGGGGGCGGGCCTTACCTACAATGAGCAGTTCTTC. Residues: CASSPPGAGLTYNEQFF.

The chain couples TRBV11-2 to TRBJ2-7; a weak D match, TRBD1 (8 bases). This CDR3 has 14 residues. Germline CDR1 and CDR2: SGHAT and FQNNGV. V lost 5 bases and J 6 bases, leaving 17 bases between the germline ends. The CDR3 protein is CASSPPQGGSEQYF. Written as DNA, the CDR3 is TGTGCCAGCAGCCCGCCACAGGGGGGGAGCGAGCAGTACTTC.

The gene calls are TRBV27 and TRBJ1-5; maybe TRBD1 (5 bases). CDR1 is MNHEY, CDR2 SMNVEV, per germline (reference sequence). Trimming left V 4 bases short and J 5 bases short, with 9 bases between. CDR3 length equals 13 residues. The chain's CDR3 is CASSSKGDQPQHF. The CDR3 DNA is TGTGCCAGCAGTTCGAAAGGGGATCAGCCCCAGCATTTT.